The present T cell receptor (beta chain) was sequenced within a study of blood T cells in healthy people across ages. Study-wide points: Whereas aged donors had fewer naive CD4+ cells, long-lived donors had more of them and higher diversity. Measured against age, TCR beta diversity per million T cells decreased in a roughly linear manner.

For this clonotype: Its antigen is undetermined.

Primers used in a second PCR of about 7 to 12 cycles were a sample-barcoded 5' primer and a J-beta primer mix. MiXCR, run by TCRdb on the 5' RACE reads, gives a single entry per CDR3 protein. The data show around 1,800,000 distinct CDR3 sequences, with roughly two fifths seen just once and about 23% held by the top ten. The TCR originated in a human donor in good health. Source material: blood.

CDR3 in amino acids: CASTLKTDSGSYEQYF. The CDR3 nucleotides read TGTGCCAGCACTCTTAAAACGGATAGCGGCTCCTACGAGCAGTACTTC. V gene TRBV7-9 combines with J gene TRBJ2-7, with a weak D call TRBD2 (6 bases). CDR1 is SEHNR and CDR2 is FQNEAQ in the germline V gene (reference sequence). V shed 7 bases and J shed 0 bases, with 19 bases lying between them. The CDR3 contains 16 residues.